The 20 T cell receptor beta chains below all came from one sample that was sequenced in a study of CD8+ T cells in alopecia areata. Treatment given: oral pan-JAK inhibitor, 5-10 mg twice daily. Collected material from alopecia areata patients comprised lesional scalp punch biopsies and peripheral blood. TCR sequencing used cDNA made by reverse transcription of extracted RNA. Sequencing used immunoSEQ multiplex PCR; TCRdb keeps in-frame clones, though not all of them. The sample contains approximately 4,500 clones, roughly 71% of which appear only once. The starting material was skin, obtained at week 24, from a patient treated with tofacitinib. These receptors all stem from a human donor with alopecia areata.

The chain recombines TRBV5-5 with TRBJ2-7, with a weak D call TRBD2 (5 bases). The CDR3 spans 15 residues. The V end lost 0 bases, the J end lost 3 bases, and 13 bases lay between the germline ends. Germline V gives CDR1 SGHKS, CDR2 YYEKEE (reference sequence). The CDR3 region is CASSLGPGYSYEQYF. CDR3 nucleotides: TGTGCCAGCAGCTTGGGGCCGGGGTATAGCTACGAGCAGTACTTC. The variable domain in full, completed from reference TRBV5-5 and TRBJ2-7, reads DAGVTQSPTHLIKTRGQQVTLRCSPISGHKSVSWYQQVLGQGPQFIFQYYEKEERGRGNFPDRFSARQFPNYSSELNVNALLLGDSALYLCASSLGPGYSYEQYFGPGTRLTVT.

The chain couples TRBV7-2 to TRBJ2-5, with a tentative D call TRBD2 (5 bases). The CDR3 totals 13 residues. The germline V and J ends were trimmed by 5 bases and 8 bases, with 15 bases remaining between them. CDR1 SGHTA and CDR2 FQGNSA come from the germline V gene. In DNA form, the CDR3 reads TGTGCCAGCAGCCCAACAGAGGGTGTAACCCAGTACTTC. It specifies CASSPTEGVTQYF. The full variable domain, its missing parts supplied by reference TRBV7-2 and TRBJ2-5, is GAGVSQSPSNKVTEKGKDVELRCDPISGHTALYWYRQSLGQGLEFLIYFQGNSAPDKSGLPSDRFSAERTGGSVSTLTIQRTQQEDSAVYLCASSPTEGVTQYFGPGTRLLVL.

This clone was detected only once. This rearrangement joins TRBV5-4 to TRBJ1-2; 7 nucleotides line up with TRBD1. The germline gives CDR1 SGHNT, CDR2 YYREEE (reference sequence). The CDR3 covers 16 residues. V lost 0 bases to trimming and J lost 1 base; unmatched junction nucleotides: 6. The CDR3 loop is CASSLDYRGDNYGYTF. DNA for the CDR3: TGTGCCAGCAGCTTGGATTACAGGGGCGATAACTATGGCTACACCTTC. Drawing the rest from reference TRBV5-4 and TRBJ1-2, the complete variable domain is ETGVTQSPTHLIKTRGQQVTLRCSSQSGHNTVSWYQQALGQGPQFIFQYYREEENGRGNFPPRFSGLQFPNYSSELNVNALELDDSALYLCASSLDYRGDNYGYTFGSGTRLTVV.

This chain joins TRBV14 and TRBJ2-5, with TRBD1 identical over 9 bases. The J call may be faulty, since TRBJ2-7 better matches the DNA end. Germline V gene lookup returns CDR1 SGHDN and CDR2 FVKESK. The CDR3 runs 15 residues. The CDR3 sequence is CASSQTGGGSYEQYF. The CDR3 DNA follows: TGTGCCAGCAGCCAGACAGGGGGAGGAAGTTACGAGCAGTACTTC.

The chain's CDR3 is CASSQGLAAYNEQFF. CDR3 coding DNA: TGCGCCAGCAGCCAAGGACTAGCGGCCTACAATGAGCAGTTCTTC. The chain couples TRBV4-1 to TRBJ2-1, with 9 nucleotides matching TRBD2. The CDR3 consists of 15 residues. The ends lost 1 base at V and 2 bases at J; junction bases unmatched: 0. Germline V gives CDR1 MGHRA, CDR2 YSYEKL.

This chain uses TRBV7-2 with TRBJ2-3; TRBD2 agrees at 9 bases. The CDR3 runs to 16 residues. V dropped 5 bases and J dropped 2; count of bases not matched to a gene: 8. CDR1 is SGHTA and CDR2 is FQGNSA in the germline V gene. The CDR3 loop reads CASSATAGGLTDTQYF. The CDR3 DNA reads as TGTGCCAGCAGCGCCACAGCGGGGGGACTCACAGATACGCAGTATTTT. The full variable domain, rest sourced from reference TRBV7-2 and TRBJ2-3, is GAGVSQSPSNKVTEKGKDVELRCDPISGHTALYWYRQSLGQGLEFLIYFQGNSAPDKSGLPSDRFSAERTGGSVSTLTIQRTQQEDSAVYLCASSATAGGLTDTQYFGPGTRLTVL.

The chain links TRBV7-3 to TRBJ2-1; TRBD2 matches 7 bases. CDR3 length equals 14 residues. Germline loops: CDR1 SGHTA, CDR2 FQGTGA. The J segment lost 8 bases and the V segment lost 1 base, leaving 5 bases of the junction unmatched. The CDR3 DNA is TGTGCCAGCAGCTTAAACGGACTAGGCCATGAGCAGTTCTTC. This sequence encodes CASSLNGLGHEQFF.

J is TRBJ1-4 and V is TRBV7-9; D call uncertain. Germline-derived CDR1 and CDR2 are SEHNR and FQNEAQ (reference sequence). Trimming took 2 bases from V and 1 from J, leaving 11 bases between them. The CDR3 is 16 amino acids. The CDR3 loop is CASSLQFGRTNEKLFF. CDR3 coding DNA: TGTGCCAGCAGCTTACAGTTTGGGCGAACTAATGAAAAACTGTTTTTT. The variable domain in full, completed from reference TRBV7-9 and TRBJ1-4, reads DTGVSQNPRHKITKRGQNVTFRCDPISEHNRLYWYRQTLGQGPEFLTYFQNEAQLEKSRLLSDRFSAERPKGSFSTLEIQRTEQGDSAMYLCASSLQFGRTNEKLFFGSGTQLSVL.

This clone occurred once. Other nucleotide sequences from this sample produce the same CDR3. The chain combines TRBV27 with TRBJ2-1; 8 positions agree with TRBD2. CDR3 length: 14 amino acids. J was trimmed by 2 bases and V by 5 bases; bases with no gene match: 2. In germline, CDR1 is MNHEY, CDR2 SMNVEV (reference sequence). CDR3 region: CASSTGGAYNEQFF. In DNA, the CDR3 is TGTGCCAGCAGTACGGGGGGGGCCTACAATGAGCAGTTCTTC.

The J gene is TRBJ1-2, the V gene TRBV6-5; D is perhaps TRBD1 (6 bases). V was trimmed by 2 bases and J by 8 bases, leaving 15 bases between them. CDR3 length equals 14 residues. Germline CDR1 MNHEY, CDR2 SVGAGI. In DNA, the CDR3 is TGTGCCAGCAGTTACCCGGGGGCGCAAAGCGGCTACACCTTC. Protein sequence: CASSYPGAQSGYTF.

In DNA form, the CDR3 reads TGTGCCAGCTCACCACCTCTTGGCCGGGGCACCATATATTTT. Residues: CASSPPLGRGTIYF. The chain has TRBV18 and TRBJ1-3; D remains ambiguous. Trimming removed 0 bases from V and 9 bases from J, with 12 bases in between. CDR3 length equals 14 residues. CDR1 and CDR2 (germline): KGHSH, LQKENI.

CDR3 nucleotide sequence: TGTGCCAGCAGCTTGGTATCGGACAGGGGGCAAGGAGGCTACACCTTC. This codes for CASSLVSDRGQGGYTF. The chain joins TRBV5-4 to TRBJ1-2; 11 nucleotides agree with TRBD1. The CDR3 is 16 residues long. Germline-derived CDR1 and CDR2 are SGHNT and YYREEE (reference sequence). J was trimmed by 8 bases and V by 0 bases; bases with no gene match: 9.

This clone appeared a few times. The chain is built from TRBV10-3 and TRBJ2-7, with 7 bases that match TRBD2. V shed 2 bases, J shed 6 bases, and the junction held 10 bases outside the gene matches. The germline V gene encodes CDR1 ENHRY and CDR2 SYGVKD. CDR3 length: 15 amino acids. The CDR3 nucleotides are TGTGCCATCAGTGAGCCGGCGGGGGTGGCGGGCGAGCAGTACTTC. It is translated as CAISEPAGVAGEQYF.

This clone turned up a few times. The chain has TRBV5-1 and TRBJ2-6; D is unresolved. There are 14 residues in the CDR3. Germline CDR1 is SGHRS and CDR2 is YFSETQ. Trimming removed 6 bases from V and 0 bases from J, with 7 bases in between. The CDR3, as DNA: TGCGCCAGCACCGAGATCTCTGGGGCCAACGTCCTGACTTTC. Its protein is CASTEISGANVLTF.

V and J are TRBV19 and TRBJ2-2; 7 bases fit TRBD2. Per germline, CDR1 LNHDA and CDR2 SQIVND (reference sequence). The V and J ends lost 6 bases and 7 bases, in that order; junction bases with no gene match: 5. The CDR3 has 13 residues. The CDR3 region is CASSRTSFGELFF. CDR3 in DNA: TGTGCCAGTAGCCGGACTAGTTTCGGGGAGCTGTTTTTT.

This chain links TRBV6-1 with TRBJ1-6, with 8 bases aligning to TRBD1. There are 15 residues in the CDR3. Germline lookup yields CDR1 MNHNS and CDR2 SASEGT. J was trimmed by 4 bases and V by 5 bases; bases with no gene match: 4. This CDR3 is CASSTGTGYNSPLHF. The CDR3, as DNA: TGTGCCAGCAGTACAGGGACAGGTTATAATTCACCCCTCCACTTT.

The chain carries TRBV5-1 and TRBJ1-1, with unresolved D. The CDR3 sequence is 16 residues long. The germline V and J ends were trimmed by 1 base and 1 base, with 14 bases remaining between them. Germline V CDR1 and CDR2: SGHRS, YFSETQ. CDR3 nucleotides: TGCGCCAGCAGCTTGCGCCCCGGACTGTCGAACACTGAAGCTTTCTTT. Amino acids: CASSLRPGLSNTEAFF.

The rearrangement joins TRBV7-3 to TRBJ2-2; the D gene is possibly TRBD2 (7 bases). V lost 6 bases and J lost 5, with 16 bases in between. In germline, CDR1 is SGHTA, CDR2 FQGTGA. The CDR3 is 15 residues long. The CDR3 loop reads CASSQTGRATGELFF. Written as DNA, the CDR3 is TGTGCCAGCAGTCAAACAGGGAGGGCGACCGGGGAGCTGTTTTTT.

In this sample, this clone turned up once. This chain uses TRBV4-1 with TRBJ2-7, with D maybe TRBD2 (6 bases). V was clipped by 4 bases and J by 1 base, with 11 bases between them. Per the germline V gene, CDR1 is MGHRA and CDR2 is YSYEKL. CDR3 length equals 14 residues. The chain's CDR3 is CASSRGTASYEQYF. In DNA, the CDR3 is TGCGCCAGCAGCCGCGGGACTGCATCCTACGAGCAGTACTTC.

This chain links TRBV10-3 with TRBJ2-1; 8 bases agree with TRBD2. This CDR3 contains 17 residues. The trim removed 0 bases at V and 0 bases at J, leaving 4 bases unmatched. The germline CDR1 and CDR2 sequences are ENHRY and SYGVKD. Here the CDR3 DNA reads TGTGCCATCAGTGAGTCCTTAGCGGGATCCTCCTACAATGAGCAGTTCTTC. It translates to CAISESLAGSSYNEQFF.